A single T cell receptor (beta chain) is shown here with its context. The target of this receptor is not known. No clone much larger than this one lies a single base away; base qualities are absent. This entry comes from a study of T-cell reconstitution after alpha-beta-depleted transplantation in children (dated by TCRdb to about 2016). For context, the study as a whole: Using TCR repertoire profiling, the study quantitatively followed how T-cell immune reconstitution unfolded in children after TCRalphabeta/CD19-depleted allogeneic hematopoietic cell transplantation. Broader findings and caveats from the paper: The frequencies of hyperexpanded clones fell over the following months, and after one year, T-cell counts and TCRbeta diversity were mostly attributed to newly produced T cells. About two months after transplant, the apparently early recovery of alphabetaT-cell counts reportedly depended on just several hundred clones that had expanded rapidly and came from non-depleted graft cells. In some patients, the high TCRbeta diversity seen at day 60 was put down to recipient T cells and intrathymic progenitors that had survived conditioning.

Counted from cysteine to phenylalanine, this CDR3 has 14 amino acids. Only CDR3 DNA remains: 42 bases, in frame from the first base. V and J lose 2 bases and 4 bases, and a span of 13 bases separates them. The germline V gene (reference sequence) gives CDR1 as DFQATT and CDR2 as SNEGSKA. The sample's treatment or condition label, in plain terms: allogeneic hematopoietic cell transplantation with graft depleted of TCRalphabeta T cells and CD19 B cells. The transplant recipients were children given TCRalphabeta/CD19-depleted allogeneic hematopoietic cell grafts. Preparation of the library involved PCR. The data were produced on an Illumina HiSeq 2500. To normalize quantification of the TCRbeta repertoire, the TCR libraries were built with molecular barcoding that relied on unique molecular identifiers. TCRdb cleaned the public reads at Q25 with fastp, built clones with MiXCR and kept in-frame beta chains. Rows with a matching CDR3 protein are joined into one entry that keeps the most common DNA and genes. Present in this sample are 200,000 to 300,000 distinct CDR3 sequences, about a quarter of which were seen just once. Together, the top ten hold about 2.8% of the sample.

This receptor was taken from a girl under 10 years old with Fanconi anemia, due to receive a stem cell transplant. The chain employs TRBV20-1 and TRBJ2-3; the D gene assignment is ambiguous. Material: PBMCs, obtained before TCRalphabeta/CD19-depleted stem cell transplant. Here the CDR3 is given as CSARSGRGADTQYF. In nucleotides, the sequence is TGCAGTGCTAGATCCGGGCGCGGTGCAGATACGCAGTATTTT.